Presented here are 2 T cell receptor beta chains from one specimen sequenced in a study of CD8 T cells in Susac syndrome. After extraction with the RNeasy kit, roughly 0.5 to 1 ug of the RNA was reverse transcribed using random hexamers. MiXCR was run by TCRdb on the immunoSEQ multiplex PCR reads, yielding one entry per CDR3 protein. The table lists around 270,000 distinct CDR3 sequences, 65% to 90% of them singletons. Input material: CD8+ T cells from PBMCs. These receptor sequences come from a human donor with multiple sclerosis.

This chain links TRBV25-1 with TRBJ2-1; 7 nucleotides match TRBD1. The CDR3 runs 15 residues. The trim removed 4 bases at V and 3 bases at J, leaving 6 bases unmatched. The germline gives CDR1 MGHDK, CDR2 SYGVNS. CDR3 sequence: CASSARDRHYNEQFF. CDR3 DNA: TGTGCCAGCAGTGCCAGGGACAGACACTACAATGAGCAGTTCTTC.

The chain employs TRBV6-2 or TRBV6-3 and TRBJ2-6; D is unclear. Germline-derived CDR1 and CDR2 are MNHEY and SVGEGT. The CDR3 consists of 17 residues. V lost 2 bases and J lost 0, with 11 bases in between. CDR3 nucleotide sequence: TGTGCCAGCAGTTACGGTGCCCTCCGCTCTGGGGCCAACGTCCTGACTTTC. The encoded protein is CASSYGALRSGANVLTF.